The rows below give T cell receptor beta chains drawn from one sample of a study of T cell responses to AZD1222 COVID-19 vaccine. The method was immunoSEQ multiplex PCR; TCRdb's version includes in-frame clones alone and lacks a portion of them. The profile shows about 120,000 clones, over 75% of them singletons. This specimen was peripheral blood, taken on day 0 of AZD1222 vaccination. These receptors were taken from an adult in good health. Both conserved end residues are part of each CDR3. Each record gives: CDR3 protein, CDR3 DNA, V gene, CDR3 length, J gene, D gene, clone size. A D gene is named only where the DNA matches it firmly. Clone size is shown for a subset of rows, as once, few, many or a class of expanded clone.

CDR3 protein: CASSFYGLNEQFF; CDR3 DNA: TGTGCCAGCAGTTTCTACGGGTTAAATGAGCAGTTCTTC; V gene: TRBV7-2; CDR3 length: 13; J gene: TRBJ2-1; D gene: .; clone size: .
CDR3 protein: CASSYLRETEAFF; CDR3 DNA: TGTGCCAGCAGTTACCTCCGGGAGACTGAAGCTTTCTTT; V gene: TRBV6-5; CDR3 length: 13; J gene: TRBJ1-1; D gene: .; clone size: .
CDR3 protein: CASSIRPGWYEQFF; CDR3 DNA: TGTGCCAGTAGTATCAGACCAGGTTGGTATGAGCAGTTCTTC; V gene: TRBV19; CDR3 length: 14; J gene: TRBJ2-1; D gene: .; clone size: .
CDR3 protein: CASSWEAGNTIYF; CDR3 DNA: TGTGCCAGCAGCTGGGAAGCTGGAAACACCATATATTTT; V gene: TRBV9; CDR3 length: 13; J gene: TRBJ1-3; D gene: .; clone size: .
CDR3 protein: CASSRGRNTIYF; CDR3 DNA: TGTGCCAGCAGTCGGGGGAGAAACACCATATATTTT; V gene: TRBV28; CDR3 length: 12; J gene: TRBJ1-3; D gene: .; clone size: once
CDR3 protein: CASRLRADTQYF; CDR3 DNA: TGTGCCAGCAGACTCAGGGCAGATACGCAGTATTTT; V gene: TRBV28; CDR3 length: 12; J gene: TRBJ2-3; D gene: .; clone size: .
CDR3 protein: CASKNDWRDTGELFF; CDR3 DNA: TGTGCCAGCAAAAATGACTGGCGGGACACCGGGGAGCTGTTTTTT; V gene: TRBV28; CDR3 length: 15; J gene: TRBJ2-2; D gene: .; clone size: .
CDR3 protein: CASSLTVAGGPLGGSEQFF; CDR3 DNA: TGTGCCAGCAGCCTAACAGTAGCGGGAGGCCCCCTGGGTGGTTCTGAGCAGTTCTTC; V gene: TRBV7-3; CDR3 length: 19; J gene: TRBJ2-1; D gene: TRBD2; clone size: .
CDR3 protein: CASSGEPANNEQFF; CDR3 DNA: TGTGCCAGCAGCGGGGAGCCGGCCAACAATGAGCAGTTCTTC; V gene: TRBV7-2; CDR3 length: 14; J gene: TRBJ2-1; D gene: .; clone size: .
CDR3 protein: CASTQGYLANYGYTF; CDR3 DNA: TGTGCCAGCACCCAGGGGTACCTAGCTAACTATGGCTACACCTTC; V gene: TRBV6-6; CDR3 length: 15; J gene: TRBJ1-2; D gene: .; clone size: .
CDR3 protein: CASRRAGEQFF; CDR3 DNA: TGTGCCAGCAGACGGGCTGGTGAGCAGTTCTTC; V gene: TRBV27; CDR3 length: 11; J gene: TRBJ2-1; D gene: .; clone size: .
CDR3 protein: CASGTGGYTEAFF; CDR3 DNA: TGTGCCAGCGGAACAGGAGGGTACACTGAAGCTTTCTTT; V gene: TRBV19; CDR3 length: 13; J gene: TRBJ1-1; D gene: .; clone size: .
CDR3 protein: CASSLAASGGLQYF; CDR3 DNA: TGTGCCAGCAGCCTCGCGGCTAGCGGGGGTCTTCAGTACTTC; V gene: TRBV27; CDR3 length: 14; J gene: TRBJ2-4; D gene: TRBD2; clone size: .
CDR3 protein: CASSQDIAGITDTQYF; CDR3 DNA: TGTGCCAGCAGCCAAGATATAGCGGGGATCACAGATACGCAGTATTTT; V gene: TRBV3-1/TRBV3-2; CDR3 length: 16; J gene: TRBJ2-3; D gene: TRBD2; clone size: .
CDR3 protein: CASSFAGSSTDTQYF; CDR3 DNA: TGTGCCAGCAGCTTTGCGGGATCCAGCACAGATACGCAGTATTTT; V gene: TRBV9; CDR3 length: 15; J gene: TRBJ2-3; D gene: .; clone size: .
CDR3 protein: CASSVRGTYNEQFF; CDR3 DNA: TGTGCCAGCTCAGTGCGCGGGACCTACAATGAGCAGTTCTTC; V gene: TRBV18; CDR3 length: 14; J gene: TRBJ2-1; D gene: .; clone size: .
CDR3 protein: CASGPGGTSGRYEQFF; CDR3 DNA: TGTGCTAGTGGTCCGGGGGGGACTAGCGGGAGGTATGAGCAGTTCTTC; V gene: TRBV12-5; CDR3 length: 16; J gene: TRBJ2-1; D gene: TRBD2; clone size: .
CDR3 protein: CASSDLRVNEQFF; CDR3 DNA: TGTGCCAGCAGTGATTTGAGGGTGAATGAGCAGTTCTTC; V gene: TRBV6-1; CDR3 length: 13; J gene: TRBJ2-1; D gene: .; clone size: .
CDR3 protein: CASSWTGGAYGYTF; CDR3 DNA: TGTGCCAGCAGTTGGACAGGGGGTGCCTATGGCTACACCTTC; V gene: TRBV7-2; CDR3 length: 14; J gene: TRBJ1-2; D gene: TRBD1; clone size: .
CDR3 protein: CASSDAGQRTFEQYF; CDR3 DNA: TGTGCCAGCAGTGATGCGGGACAGAGAACGTTCGAGCAGTACTTC; V gene: TRBV2; CDR3 length: 15; J gene: TRBJ2-7; D gene: .; clone size: .
CDR3 protein: CAISWGLREDSSYNEQFF; CDR3 DNA: TGTGCCATCAGTTGGGGGTTGAGGGAGGACTCCTCCTACAATGAGCAGTTCTTC; V gene: TRBV10-3; CDR3 length: 18; J gene: TRBJ2-1; D gene: .; clone size: .
CDR3 protein: CASSFRENQPQHF; CDR3 DNA: TGTGCCAGCAGCTTCAGGGAAAATCAGCCCCAGCATTTT; V gene: TRBV11-2; CDR3 length: 13; J gene: TRBJ1-5; D gene: .; clone size: .
CDR3 protein: CSASGREEIGQPQHF; CDR3 DNA: TGCAGTGCTAGTGGTAGGGAAGAGATCGGTCAGCCCCAGCATTTT; V gene: TRBV20-1; CDR3 length: 15; J gene: TRBJ1-5; D gene: .; clone size: .
CDR3 protein: CASSEQPNPNYGYTF; CDR3 DNA: TGTGCCAGCAGTGAACAGCCGAACCCTAACTATGGCTACACCTTC; V gene: TRBV6-4; CDR3 length: 15; J gene: TRBJ1-2; D gene: .; clone size: .
CDR3 protein: CASSHPRLGGYTF; CDR3 DNA: TGTGCCAGCAGCCACCCTCGATTGGGGGGCTACACCTTC; V gene: TRBV3-1/TRBV3-2; CDR3 length: 13; J gene: TRBJ1-2; D gene: .; clone size: once
CDR3 protein: CASRRGLAGGEGEQFF; CDR3 DNA: TGTGCCAGCAGACGTGGACTAGCGGGAGGGGAAGGTGAGCAGTTCTTC; V gene: TRBV7-2; CDR3 length: 16; J gene: TRBJ2-1; D gene: TRBD2; clone size: .
CDR3 protein: CAWSKRSPLHF; CDR3 DNA: TGTGCCTGGAGTAAGAGATCACCCCTCCACTTT; V gene: TRBV30; CDR3 length: 11; J gene: TRBJ1-6; D gene: .; clone size: .
CDR3 protein: CAWSRWDLGNTIYF; CDR3 DNA: TGTGCCTGGAGTCGCTGGGACCTCGGAAACACCATATATTTT; V gene: TRBV30; CDR3 length: 14; J gene: TRBJ1-3; D gene: .; clone size: .
CDR3 protein: CASSLDYSGNTDTQYF; CDR3 DNA: TGCGCCAGCAGCTTGGATTATAGCGGGAACACAGATACGCAGTATTTT; V gene: TRBV5-1; CDR3 length: 16; J gene: TRBJ2-3; D gene: TRBD2; clone size: .
CDR3 protein: CAIGAGGPMEQYF; CDR3 DNA: TGTGCCATCGGCGCGGGGGGCCCTATGGAGCAGTACTTC; V gene: TRBV10-3; CDR3 length: 13; J gene: TRBJ2-7; D gene: TRBD2; clone size: .
CDR3 protein: CASMNFAGGPTDTQYF; CDR3 DNA: TGTGCCAGCATGAATTTTGCGGGAGGCCCCACAGATACGCAGTATTTT; V gene: TRBV28; CDR3 length: 16; J gene: TRBJ2-3; D gene: TRBD2; clone size: .
CDR3 protein: CASSLSGERDTQYF; CDR3 DNA: TGTGCCAGCAGTCTGTCAGGAGAGAGAGATACGCAGTATTTT; V gene: TRBV6-4; CDR3 length: 14; J gene: TRBJ2-3; D gene: .; clone size: .
CDR3 protein: CASSFPGQTGYGYTF; CDR3 DNA: TGTGCCAGCAGCTTTCCCGGACAGACGGGCTATGGCTACACCTTC; V gene: TRBV7-2; CDR3 length: 15; J gene: TRBJ1-2; D gene: .; clone size: once
CDR3 protein: CASSIPGASEQFF; CDR3 DNA: TGTGCCAGTAGTATTCCAGGGGCCAGTGAGCAGTTCTTC; V gene: TRBV19; CDR3 length: 13; J gene: TRBJ2-1; D gene: .; clone size: few
CDR3 protein: CASSESYEQYF; CDR3 DNA: TGCGCCAGCAGTGAGTCCTACGAGCAGTACTTC; V gene: TRBV10-2; CDR3 length: 11; J gene: TRBJ2-7; D gene: .; clone size: .
CDR3 protein: CASSQLTGAGTFF; CDR3 DNA: TGTGCCAGCAGCCAATTAACAGGGGCGGGAACTTTCTTT; V gene: TRBV3-1/TRBV3-2; CDR3 length: 13; J gene: TRBJ1-1; D gene: TRBD1; clone size: .
CDR3 protein: CASRLGLNTGELFF; CDR3 DNA: TGTGCCAGCCGGTTGGGGCTGAACACCGGGGAGCTGTTTTTT; V gene: TRBV27; CDR3 length: 14; J gene: TRBJ2-2; D gene: .; clone size: .
CDR3 protein: CASSTYRGQAEAFF; CDR3 DNA: TGTGCCAGTAGTACCTACAGGGGGCAGGCTGAAGCTTTCTTT; V gene: TRBV19; CDR3 length: 14; J gene: TRBJ1-1; D gene: TRBD1; clone size: .
CDR3 protein: CASSFRGYEQYF; CDR3 DNA: TGTGCCAGCAGCTTCCGGGGGTACGAGCAGTACTTC; V gene: TRBV11-2; CDR3 length: 12; J gene: TRBJ2-7; D gene: .; clone size: .
CDR3 protein: CASSPRDRVTYEQYF; CDR3 DNA: TGTGCCAGCAGCCCCAGGGACAGGGTTACCTACGAGCAGTACTTC; V gene: TRBV7-9; CDR3 length: 15; J gene: TRBJ2-7; D gene: TRBD1; clone size: .
CDR3 protein: CASSQGQGGGYTF; CDR3 DNA: TGTGCCAGCAGCCAAGGGCAGGGAGGTGGCTACACCTTC; V gene: TRBV4-2; CDR3 length: 13; J gene: TRBJ1-2; D gene: .; clone size: .
CDR3 protein: CASRAWGTEAFF; CDR3 DNA: TGTGCCAGCAGAGCCTGGGGCACTGAAGCTTTCTTT; V gene: TRBV2; CDR3 length: 12; J gene: TRBJ1-1; D gene: .; clone size: .
CDR3 protein: CASSLHREGGWTNTEAFF; CDR3 DNA: TGTGCCAGCAGCTTACACAGGGAGGGGGGTTGGACGAACACTGAAGCTTTCTTT; V gene: TRBV7-9; CDR3 length: 18; J gene: TRBJ1-1; D gene: .; clone size: once
CDR3 protein: CASSVTGATPEAFF; CDR3 DNA: TGTGCCAGCAGCGTGACAGGGGCAACCCCCGAAGCTTTCTTT; V gene: TRBV9; CDR3 length: 14; J gene: TRBJ1-1; D gene: TRBD1; clone size: .
CDR3 protein: CASSFQGTDGGGYTF; CDR3 DNA: TGTGCCAGCAGCTTTCAGGGTACGGACGGGGGCGGCTACACCTTC; V gene: TRBV7-3; CDR3 length: 15; J gene: TRBJ1-2; D gene: .; clone size: .
CDR3 protein: CASSTGKERNGYTF; CDR3 DNA: TGTGCCAGTAGTACAGGGAAAGAGAGGAATGGCTACACCTTC; V gene: TRBV19; CDR3 length: 14; J gene: TRBJ1-2; D gene: .; clone size: .
CDR3 protein: CASSLTGRRASYTF; CDR3 DNA: TGTGCCAGCAGCTTAACGGGTCGTAGGGCCAGCTACACCTTC; V gene: TRBV7-3; CDR3 length: 14; J gene: TRBJ1-2; D gene: .; clone size: once
CDR3 protein: CASRIGFRYGYTF; CDR3 DNA: TGTGCCAGCAGGATAGGGTTCCGCTATGGCTACACCTTC; V gene: TRBV27; CDR3 length: 13; J gene: TRBJ1-2; D gene: .; clone size: .
CDR3 protein: CASSLRQASSYEQYF; CDR3 DNA: TGTGCCAGCAGTTTAAGACAGGCAAGCTCCTACGAGCAGTACTTC; V gene: TRBV27; CDR3 length: 15; J gene: TRBJ2-7; D gene: .; clone size: .
CDR3 protein: CATQGTNTEAFF; CDR3 DNA: TGTGCCACGCAGGGCACGAACACTGAAGCTTTCTTT; V gene: TRBV24-1; CDR3 length: 12; J gene: TRBJ1-1; D gene: .; clone size: .
CDR3 protein: CATQRGGTDTQYF; CDR3 DNA: TGTGCCACTCAGCGGGGGGGCACAGATACGCAGTATTTT; V gene: TRBV28; CDR3 length: 13; J gene: TRBJ2-3; D gene: TRBD2; clone size: .
CDR3 protein: CAGRDTLAKNIQYF; CDR3 DNA: TGTGCCGGCAGGGACACTTTAGCCAAAAACATTCAGTACTTC; V gene: TRBV2; CDR3 length: 14; J gene: TRBJ2-4; D gene: .; clone size: .
CDR3 protein: CAISENSANTEAFF; CDR3 DNA: TGTGCCATCAGTGAGAATTCAGCGAACACTGAAGCTTTCTTT; V gene: TRBV10-3; CDR3 length: 14; J gene: TRBJ1-1; D gene: .; clone size: medium-sized